This T cell receptor (beta chain) comes out of a study of blood T cells in healthy people across ages. Combining a sample-barcoded 5' primer with a J-beta primer mix, a second PCR ran for about 7 to 11 cycles. Tags on each cDNA molecule came from a template-switch adaptor with 12 random nucleotides. MiXCR was run by TCRdb on the 5' RACE reads, yielding one entry per CDR3 protein. Among about 800,000 distinct CDR3 sequences listed, nearly 60% were seen once. Study-wide results and limits: A strong correlation between TCR beta diversity and naive T cell percentage was seen. Older age coincided with a roughly linear decline in TCR beta diversity per million T cells.

Note on this clonotype: The antigen is not known.

Per the germline V gene, CDR1 is GTSNPN and CDR2 is SVGIG (reference sequence). The CDR3 loop spans 13 amino acids. V dropped 2 bases and J dropped 6; count of bases not matched to a gene: 6. The V call is TRBV30, the J call TRBJ1-2; TRBD1 matches 7 bases. Sequences were obtained from blood. The receptor was derived from a young man in good health. This CDR3 reads CAWSFGTEDGYTF. The CDR3, as DNA: TGTGCCTGGAGTTTTGGGACAGAGGATGGCTACACCTTC.